One and the same sample provided the 17 T cell receptor beta chains below, sequenced in a study of T cells after yellow fever vaccination. One entry per CDR3 protein results from TCRdb running MiXCR on the 5' RACE reads. The sample has about 580,000 distinct CDR3 sequences, about a sixth seen once. The input for sequencing was PBMCs, taken around 5 days after the first yellow fever vaccination. The receptor set was obtained from a young man who received the YFV17D yellow fever vaccine.

This rearrangement joins TRBV7-9 to TRBJ2-3, with 9 bases that match TRBD2. CDR1 and CDR2 (germline): SEHNR, FQNEAQ (reference sequence). V was clipped by 8 bases and J by 5 bases; unmatched bases: 8. The CDR3 contains 14 residues. The CDR3 DNA reads as TGTGCCAGCCTCCTAGCGGGGAGGGTAGATACGCAGTATTTT. The encoded protein is CASLLAGRVDTQYF.

This clonotype was observed a few times. The chain is built from TRBV3-1 and TRBJ2-3; TRBD2 agrees at 9 bases. This CDR3 region has 16 residues. Germline lookup yields CDR1 LGHDT and CDR2 YNNKEL (reference sequence). Unmatched junction bases numbered 12, after V lost 6 bases and J lost 5 bases. CDR3 DNA: TGTGCCAGCAGGAGTAGCGGGGGAGGGCACTTAGATACGCAGTATTTT. It is translated as CASRSSGGGHLDTQYF.

This clonotype was detected a few times. This chain uses TRBV4-3 with TRBJ2-3, with 13 nucleotides matching TRBD2. The CDR3 sequence is 16 residues long. Germline values: CDR1 LGHNA, CDR2 YSLEER. V lost 3 bases to trimming and J lost 1 base; unmatched junction nucleotides: 1. The CDR3 bases are TGCGCCAGCAGCCAGGGACTAGCGGGACGCACAGATACGCAGTATTTT. Its translation: CASSQGLAGRTDTQYF.

The chain uses TRBV7-9 and TRBJ2-7; D assignment may be TRBD1 or TRBD2 (5 bases each). Germline CDR1 and CDR2: SEHNR and FQNEAQ (reference sequence). The CDR3 loop spans 13 amino acids. V was pared by 3 bases and J by 5 bases, with 11 bases between. CDR3 amino acids: CASSFEGPNEQYV. The CDR3 DNA reads TGTGCCAGCAGCTTTGAGGGACCGAACGAGCAGTACGTC.

The chain employs TRBV5-1 and TRBJ1-5; perhaps TRBD1 as D (6 bases). The CDR3 length is 16 residues. CDR1 and CDR2 (germline): SGHRS, YFSETQ. V was cut by 4 bases and J by 6 bases, with 20 bases left in between. The CDR3 loop reads CASSAGNRVGTQPQHF. CDR3 in DNA: TGCGCCAGCAGCGCCGGCAACAGGGTTGGTACTCAGCCCCAGCATTTT.

This clonotype appeared a few times. The genes are TRBV5-1 and TRBJ1-3, with a weak D call TRBD1 (5 bases). Trimming removed 0 bases at V and 1 base at J, with 17 bases between. Germline V gene lookup returns CDR1 SGHRS and CDR2 YFSETQ. CDR3 length equals 18 residues. CDR3 sequence (DNA): TGCGCCAGCAGCTTGGCCTTAGGGGCCGGCGGATCTGGAAACACCATATATTTT. This translates into CASSLALGAGGSGNTIYF.

The table lists this clonotype with a few counts. The V and J genes are TRBV3-1 and TRBJ2-7; 11 nucleotides match TRBD1. Trimming cost V 3 bases and J 3 bases; bases outside gene matches: 4. The CDR3 loop spans 15 amino acids. Germline values: CDR1 LGHDT, CDR2 YNNKEL (reference sequence). The CDR3: CASSQEGQGVYEQYF. The CDR3 region has the DNA TGTGCCAGCAGCCAGGAGGGACAGGGGGTCTACGAGCAGTACTTC.

J is TRBJ2-6 and V is TRBV7-9; D gene ambiguous. CDR3 length: 17 residues. CDR1 is SEHNR and CDR2 is FQNEAQ in the germline V gene (reference sequence). The V and J ends lost 4 bases and 0 bases respectively, with 13 bases between them. DNA for the CDR3: TGTGCCAGCAGCTCCAGCCAGACGGTCTCTGGGGCCAACGTCCTGACTTTC. Encoded protein: CASSSSQTVSGANVLTF.

This clonotype showed up just a few times. The V call is TRBV11-2, the J call TRBJ2-3; D gene unclear. Germline V gene data show CDR1 as SGHAT and CDR2 as FQNNGV. The length of the CDR3 is 12 residues. Deletions cut 6 bases from V and 5 bases from J, with 9 bases between. CDR3 in amino acids: CASSLNRDTQYF. The CDR3 bases are TGTGCCAGCAGTCTTAACCGAGATACGCAGTATTTT.

The rearrangement joins TRBV7-2 to TRBJ2-7, with 11 nucleotides matching TRBD2. The CDR3 spans 16 residues. J was trimmed by 3 bases and V by 1 base; bases with no gene match: 5. Germline lookup yields CDR1 SGHTA and CDR2 FQGNSA. CDR3 DNA: TGTGCCAGCAGCTTAGTTAGCGGGGGGGAGTACTACGAGCAGTACTTC. Translated: CASSLVSGGEYYEQYF.

The chain combines TRBV18 with TRBJ2-6; a weak D match, TRBD2 (5 bases). From germline, CDR1 is KGHSH and CDR2 LQKENI. The CDR3 consists of 18 residues. V was trimmed by 3 bases and J by 2 bases, leaving 17 bases between them. Here the CDR3 DNA reads TGTGCCAGCTCACCTTTTCGGGGTCTTTCTCCTGGGGCCAACGTCCTGACTTTC. This gives the protein CASSPFRGLSPGANVLTF.

This clonotype appeared a few times. This sequence joins TRBV5-1 and TRBJ2-3; no clear D. Trimming took 0 bases from V and 4 from J, leaving 12 bases between them. CDR3 length: 15 residues. CDR1 is SGHRS and CDR2 is YFSETQ in the germline V gene. The CDR3 DNA sequence: TGCGCCAGCAGCTTGGAGGTAGCAGCAGCAGATACGCAGTATTTT. This encodes CASSLEVAAADTQYF.

This clonotype has a handful of counts. The chain has TRBV12-3 or TRBV12-4 and TRBJ1-2; D not certain. Trimming pared 7 bases from V and 0 bases from J, leaving 9 bases between. This CDR3 has 13 amino acids. The CDR3 sequence: CASTSLANYGYTF. The CDR3 nucleotides read TGTGCCAGCACTTCATTGGCTAACTATGGCTACACCTTC.

A remark on this clonotype: Its ends do not fully match the called genes, so a read error is possible. CDR3 sequence: CARRGDEGGIEKLFF. CDR3 DNA: TGTGCCCGCAGGGGAGATGAGGGCGGAATTGAAAAACTGTTTTTT. The chain has TRBV12-3 or TRBV12-4 and TRBJ1-4; tentatively, D is TRBD1 (6 bases). This CDR3 spans 15 amino acids.

V is TRBV24-1 and J is TRBJ2-1; the match to TRBD2 covers 13 bases. CDR3 size: 18 residues. V shed 2 bases and J 2 bases; nucleotides not matched to a gene: 5. Per germline, CDR1 KGHDR and CDR2 SFDVKD. The CDR3 loop reads CATSDSSGLAGAYNEQFF. The CDR3 DNA reads TGTGCCACCAGTGATTCATCTGGACTAGCGGGGGCCTACAATGAGCAGTTCTTC.

This clonotype showed up just a few times. The chain recombines TRBV20-1 with TRBJ1-1; D is perhaps TRBD1 (5 bases). The CDR3 is made up of 17 amino acids. V lost 3 bases and J lost 0, with 20 bases in between. The germline CDR1 and CDR2 sequences are DFQATT and SNEGSKA (reference sequence). The CDR3 nucleotides read TGCAGTGCTAGCGGGGGTCGGTTTGGAAACTTGAACACTGAAGCTTTCTTT. Translating gives CSASGGRFGNLNTEAFF.

This chain links TRBV27 with TRBJ2-6, with 10 bases lining up with TRBD1. The V and J ends lost 6 bases and 4 bases, in that order; junction bases with no gene match: 9. The CDR3 is made up of 17 amino acids. CDR1 and CDR2 (germline): MNHEY, SMNVEV (reference sequence). Written as DNA, the CDR3 is TGTGCCAGCAGCCCAGACAGGGGGCAAGCAGGGGCCAACGTCCTGACTTTC. Its translation: CASSPDRGQAGANVLTF.